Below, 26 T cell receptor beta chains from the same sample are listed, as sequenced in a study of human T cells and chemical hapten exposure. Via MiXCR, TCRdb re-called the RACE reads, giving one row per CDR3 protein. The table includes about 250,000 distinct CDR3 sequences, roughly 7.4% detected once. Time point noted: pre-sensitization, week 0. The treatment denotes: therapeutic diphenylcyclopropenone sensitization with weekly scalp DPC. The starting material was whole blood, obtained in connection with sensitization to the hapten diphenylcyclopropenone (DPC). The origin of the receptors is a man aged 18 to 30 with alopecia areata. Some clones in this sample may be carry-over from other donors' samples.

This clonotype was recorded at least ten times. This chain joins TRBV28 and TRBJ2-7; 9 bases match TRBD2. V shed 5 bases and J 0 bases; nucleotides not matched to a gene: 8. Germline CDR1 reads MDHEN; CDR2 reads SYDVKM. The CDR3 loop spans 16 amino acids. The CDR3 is CASSPIAGALSYEQYF. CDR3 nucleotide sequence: TGTGCCAGCAGTCCGATAGCGGGGGCCCTCTCCTACGAGCAGTACTTC. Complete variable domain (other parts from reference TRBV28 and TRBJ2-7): DVKVTQSSRYLVKRTGEKVFLECVQDMDHENMFWYRQDPGLGLRLIYFSYDVKMKEKGDIPEGYSVSREKKERFSLILESASTNQTSMYLCASSPIAGALSYEQYFGPGTRLTVT.

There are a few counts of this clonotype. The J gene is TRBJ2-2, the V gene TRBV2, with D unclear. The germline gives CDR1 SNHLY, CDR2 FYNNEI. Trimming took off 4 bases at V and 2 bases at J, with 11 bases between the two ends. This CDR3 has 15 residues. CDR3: CASSVIWTNTGELFF. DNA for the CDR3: TGTGCCAGCAGTGTAATATGGACCAACACCGGGGAGCTGTTTTTT. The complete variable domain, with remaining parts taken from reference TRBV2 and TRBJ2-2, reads EPEVTQTPSHQVTQMGQEVILRCVPISNHLYFYWYRQILGQKVEFLVSFYNNEISEKSEIFDDQFSVERPDGSNFTLKIRSTKLEDSAMYFCASSVIWTNTGELFFGEGSRLTVL.

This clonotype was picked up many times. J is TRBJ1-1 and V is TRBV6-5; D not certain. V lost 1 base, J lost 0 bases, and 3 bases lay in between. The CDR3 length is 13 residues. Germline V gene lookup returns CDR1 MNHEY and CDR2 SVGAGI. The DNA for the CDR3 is TGTGCCAGCAGTTACTTACTGAACACTGAAGCTTTCTTT. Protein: CASSYLLNTEAFF.

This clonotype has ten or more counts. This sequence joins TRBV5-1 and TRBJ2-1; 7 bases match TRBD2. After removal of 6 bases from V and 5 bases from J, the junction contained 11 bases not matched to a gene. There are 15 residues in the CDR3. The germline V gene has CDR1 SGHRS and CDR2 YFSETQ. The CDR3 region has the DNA TGCGCCAGCACCGTGAGCGGGGCCCACGACAATGAGCAGTTCTTC. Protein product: CASTVSGAHDNEQFF.

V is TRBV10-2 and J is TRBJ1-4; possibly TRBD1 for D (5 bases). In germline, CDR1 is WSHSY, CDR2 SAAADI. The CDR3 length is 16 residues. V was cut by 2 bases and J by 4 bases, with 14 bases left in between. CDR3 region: CASSEARRGDNEKLFF. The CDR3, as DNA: TGCGCCAGCAGTGAGGCACGAAGGGGAGATAATGAAAAACTGTTTTTT.

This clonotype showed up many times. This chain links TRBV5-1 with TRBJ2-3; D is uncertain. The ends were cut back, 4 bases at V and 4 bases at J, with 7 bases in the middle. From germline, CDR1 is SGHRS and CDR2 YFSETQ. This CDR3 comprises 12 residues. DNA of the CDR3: TGCGCCAGCAGCCCCCTCTCAGATACGCAGTATTTT. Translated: CASSPLSDTQYF.

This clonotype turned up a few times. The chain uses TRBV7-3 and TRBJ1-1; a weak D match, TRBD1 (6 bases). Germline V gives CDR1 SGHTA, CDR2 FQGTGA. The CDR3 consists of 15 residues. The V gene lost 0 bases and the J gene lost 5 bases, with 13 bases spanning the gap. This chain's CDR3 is CASSLTNREGTEAFF. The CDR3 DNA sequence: TGTGCCAGCAGCTTAACGAACAGGGAGGGAACTGAAGCTTTCTTT.

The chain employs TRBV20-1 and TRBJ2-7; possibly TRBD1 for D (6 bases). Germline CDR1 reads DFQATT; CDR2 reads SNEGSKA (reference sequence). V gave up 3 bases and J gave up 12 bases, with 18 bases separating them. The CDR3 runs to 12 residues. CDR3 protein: CSASPDRLGRYF. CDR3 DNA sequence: TGCAGTGCTAGCCCCGACAGGTTAGGGAGGTACTTC.

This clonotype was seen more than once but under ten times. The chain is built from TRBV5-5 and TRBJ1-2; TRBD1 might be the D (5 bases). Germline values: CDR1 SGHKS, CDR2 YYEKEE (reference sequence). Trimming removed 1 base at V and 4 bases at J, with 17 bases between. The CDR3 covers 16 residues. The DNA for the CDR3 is TGTGCCAGCAGCTTGCCTTTACGGGGCCAGGTCTATGGCTACACCTTC. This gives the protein CASSLPLRGQVYGYTF.

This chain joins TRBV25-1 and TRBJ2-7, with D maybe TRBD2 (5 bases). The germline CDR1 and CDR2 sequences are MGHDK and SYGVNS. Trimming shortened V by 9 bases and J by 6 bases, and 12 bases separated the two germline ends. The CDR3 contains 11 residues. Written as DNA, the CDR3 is TGTGCCAGTTCGGGGTTTGGCGAGCAGTACTTC. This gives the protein CASSGFGEQYF.

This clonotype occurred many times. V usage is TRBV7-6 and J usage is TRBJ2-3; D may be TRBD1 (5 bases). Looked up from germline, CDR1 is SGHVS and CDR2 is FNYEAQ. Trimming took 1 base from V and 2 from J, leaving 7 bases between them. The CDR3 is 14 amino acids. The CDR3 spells CASSLGGFTDTQYF. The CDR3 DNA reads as TGTGCCAGCAGCTTAGGGGGCTTCACAGATACGCAGTATTTT.

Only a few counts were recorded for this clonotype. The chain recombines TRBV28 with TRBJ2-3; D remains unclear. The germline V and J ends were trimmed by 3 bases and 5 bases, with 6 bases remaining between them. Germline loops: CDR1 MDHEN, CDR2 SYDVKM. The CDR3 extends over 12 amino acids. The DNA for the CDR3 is TGTGCCAGCAGTTTTCAAGGAGATACGCAGTATTTT. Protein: CASSFQGDTQYF. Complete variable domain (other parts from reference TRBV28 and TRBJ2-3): DVKVTQSSRYLVKRTGEKVFLECVQDMDHENMFWYRQDPGLGLRLIYFSYDVKMKEKGDIPEGYSVSREKKERFSLILESASTNQTSMYLCASSFQGDTQYFGPGTRLTVL.

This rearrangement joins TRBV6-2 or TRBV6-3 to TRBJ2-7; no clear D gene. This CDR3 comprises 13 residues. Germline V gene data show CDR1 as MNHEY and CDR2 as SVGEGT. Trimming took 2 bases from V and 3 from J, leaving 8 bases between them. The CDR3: CASSYGPSYEQYV. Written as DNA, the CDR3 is TGTGCCAGCAGTTACGGGCCGAGCTACGAGCAGTACGTC.

CDR3 loop: CASSTPGTRKTDTQYF. Written as DNA, the CDR3 is TGTGCCAGCAGTACGCCGGGGACTAGGAAGACAGATACGCAGTATTTT. This rearrangement joins TRBV6-6 to TRBJ2-3; 8 bases line up with TRBD2. The CDR3 loop spans 16 amino acids. V lost 5 bases and J lost 3; bases outside the gene matches: 10. The V gene's germline CDR1 is MNHNY and CDR2 SVGAGI (reference sequence).

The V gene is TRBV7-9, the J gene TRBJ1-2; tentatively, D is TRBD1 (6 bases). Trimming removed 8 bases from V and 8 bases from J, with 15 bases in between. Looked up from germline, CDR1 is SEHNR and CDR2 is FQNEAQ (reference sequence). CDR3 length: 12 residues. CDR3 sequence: CASGRWTVGYTF. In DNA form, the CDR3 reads TGTGCCAGCGGCAGGTGGACAGTAGGCTACACCTTC.

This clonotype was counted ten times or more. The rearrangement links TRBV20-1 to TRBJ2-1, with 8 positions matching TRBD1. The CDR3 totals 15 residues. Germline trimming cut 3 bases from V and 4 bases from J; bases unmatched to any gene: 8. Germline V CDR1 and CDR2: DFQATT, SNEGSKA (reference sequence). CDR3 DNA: TGCAGTGCTAGGGGCCCGGACAGGGTATACAATGAGCAGTTCTTC. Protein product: CSARGPDRVYNEQFF.

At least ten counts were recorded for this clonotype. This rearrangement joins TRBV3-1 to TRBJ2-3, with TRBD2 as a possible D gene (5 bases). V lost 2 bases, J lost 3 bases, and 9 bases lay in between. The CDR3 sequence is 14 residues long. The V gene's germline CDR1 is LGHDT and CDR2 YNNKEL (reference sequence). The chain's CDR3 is CASSQRGLTDTQYF. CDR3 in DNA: TGTGCCAGCAGCCAACGAGGGTTAACAGATACGCAGTATTTT.

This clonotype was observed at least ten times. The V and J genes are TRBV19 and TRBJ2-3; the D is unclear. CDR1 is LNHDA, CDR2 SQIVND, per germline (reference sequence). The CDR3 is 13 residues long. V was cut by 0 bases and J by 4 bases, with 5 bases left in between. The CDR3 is CASSIDDSDTQYF. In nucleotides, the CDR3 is TGTGCCAGTAGTATAGATGATTCAGATACGCAGTATTTT. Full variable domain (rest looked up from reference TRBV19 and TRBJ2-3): DGGITQSPKYLFRKEGQNVTLSCEQNLNHDAMYWYRQDPGQGLRLIYYSQIVNDFQKGDIAEGYSVSREKKESFPLTVTSAQKNPTAFYLCASSIDDSDTQYFGPGTRLTVL.

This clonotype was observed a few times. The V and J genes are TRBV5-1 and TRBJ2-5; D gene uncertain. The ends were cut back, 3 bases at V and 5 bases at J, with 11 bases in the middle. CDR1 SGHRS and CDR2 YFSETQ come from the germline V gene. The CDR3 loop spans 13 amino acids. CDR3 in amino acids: CASSSRPPETQYF. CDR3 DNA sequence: TGCGCCAGCAGCTCTCGGCCCCCGGAGACCCAGTACTTC.

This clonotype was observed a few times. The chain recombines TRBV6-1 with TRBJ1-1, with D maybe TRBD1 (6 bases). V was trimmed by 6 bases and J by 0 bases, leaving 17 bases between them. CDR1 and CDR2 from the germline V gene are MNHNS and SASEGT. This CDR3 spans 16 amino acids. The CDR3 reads CASRPGHGSVNTEAFF. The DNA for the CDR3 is TGTGCCAGCAGGCCGGGACACGGATCGGTGAACACTGAAGCTTTCTTT.

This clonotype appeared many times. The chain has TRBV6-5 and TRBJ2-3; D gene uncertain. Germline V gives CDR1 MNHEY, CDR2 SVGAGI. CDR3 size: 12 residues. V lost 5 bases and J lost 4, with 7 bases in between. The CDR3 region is CASSNRADTQYF. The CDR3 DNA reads TGTGCCAGCAGTAACCGGGCAGATACGCAGTATTTT.

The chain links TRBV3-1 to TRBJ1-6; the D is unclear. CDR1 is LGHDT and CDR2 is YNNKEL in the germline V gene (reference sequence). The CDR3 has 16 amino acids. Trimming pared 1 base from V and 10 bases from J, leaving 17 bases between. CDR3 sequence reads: CASSQGWRLEPSPLHF. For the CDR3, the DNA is TGTGCCAGCAGCCAAGGTTGGCGTTTAGAGCCGTCACCCCTCCACTTT.

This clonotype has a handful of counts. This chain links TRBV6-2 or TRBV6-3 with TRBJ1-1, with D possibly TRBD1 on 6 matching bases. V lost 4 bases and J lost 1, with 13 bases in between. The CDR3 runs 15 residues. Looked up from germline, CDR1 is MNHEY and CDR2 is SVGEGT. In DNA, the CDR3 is TGTGCCAGCAGTTTAGACTGGACAGCGAACACTGAAGCTTTCTTT. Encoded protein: CASSLDWTANTEAFF.

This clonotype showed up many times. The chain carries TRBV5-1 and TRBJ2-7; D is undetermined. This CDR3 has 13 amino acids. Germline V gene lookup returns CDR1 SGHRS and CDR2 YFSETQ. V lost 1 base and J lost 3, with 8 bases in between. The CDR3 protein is CASSLSPGYEQYV. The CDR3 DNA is TGCGCCAGCAGCTTGAGCCCCGGCTACGAGCAGTACGTC.

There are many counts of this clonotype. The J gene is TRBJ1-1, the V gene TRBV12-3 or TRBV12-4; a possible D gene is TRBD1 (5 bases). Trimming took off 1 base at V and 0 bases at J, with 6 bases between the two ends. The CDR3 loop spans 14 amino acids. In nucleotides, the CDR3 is TGTGCCAGCAGTTTAGGGGGGATGAACACTGAAGCTTTCTTT. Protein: CASSLGGMNTEAFF.

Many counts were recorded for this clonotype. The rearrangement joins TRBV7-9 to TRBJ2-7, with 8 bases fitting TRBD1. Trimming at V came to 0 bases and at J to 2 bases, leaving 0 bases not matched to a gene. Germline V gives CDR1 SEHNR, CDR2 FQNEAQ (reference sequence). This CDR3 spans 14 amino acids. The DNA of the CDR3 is TGTGCCAGCAGCTTAGCGGGACAGGCCTACGAGCAGTACTTC. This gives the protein CASSLAGQAYEQYF. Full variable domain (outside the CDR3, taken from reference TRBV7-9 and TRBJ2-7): DTGVSQNPRHKITKRGQNVTFRCDPISEHNRLYWYRQTLGQGPEFLTYFQNEAQLEKSRLLSDRFSAERPKGSFSTLEIQRTEQGDSAMYLCASSLAGQAYEQYFGPGTRLTVT.